Listed below are T cell receptor beta chains from one sample, sequenced in a study of Ad26.COV2.S vaccination and SARS-CoV-2 variants. Libraries were prepared by immunoSEQ multiplex PCR; TCRdb keeps only in-frame clonotypes and omits some of them. The data hold under 550,000 clones, with around nine tenths observed a single time. The sequenced sample was peripheral blood, obtained in a trial of Ad26.COV2.S vaccine versus placebo. These receptors all stem from a person aged 18-65 years who received the Ad26.COV2.S COVID-19 vaccine or a placebo. Each CDR3 is given with its conserved first and last residue. Each record gives: clone size, V gene, D gene, J gene, CDR3 protein, CDR3 DNA. The D gene is left open where the match is weak. A clone size is listed for some rows: how often the clone was seen (once, few, many), or a class if it is expanded.

NA	TRBV19	NA	TRBJ1-3	CASSDSSNSGNTIYF	TGTGCCAGTAGTGACAGTTCTAACTCTGGAAACACCATATATTTT
NA	TRBV7-8	TRBD2	TRBJ2-1	CASSPPRGGGDNEQFF	TGTGCCAGCAGCCCACCCCGGGGCGGGGGGGACAATGAGCAGTTCTTC
NA	TRBV4-3	NA	TRBJ2-1	CASSRAYLGNTYNEQFF	TGCGCCAGCAGCCGAGCCTACCTCGGGAATACCTACAATGAGCAGTTCTTC
NA	TRBV30	TRBD2	TRBJ2-3	CAWSVGTSGFGDTQYF	TGTGCCTGGAGTGTGGGGACTAGCGGCTTTGGAGATACGCAGTATTTT
NA	TRBV28	NA	TRBJ2-7	CASSSSGTQKEQYF	TGTGCCAGCAGTTCATCCGGGACCCAAAAGGAGCAGTACTTC
NA	TRBV30	NA	TRBJ1-2	CAWTFRGGLNYGYTF	TGTGCCTGGACCTTTAGGGGAGGCCTTAACTATGGCTACACCTTC
once	TRBV6-2/TRBV6-3	NA	TRBJ2-2	CASSYSTLGDRPNTGELFF	TGTGCCAGCAGTTACTCGACTTTAGGCGACAGACCGAACACCGGGGAGCTGTTTTTT
NA	TRBV4-1	TRBD1	TRBJ1-5	CASSQEGQGSNQPQHF	TGCGCCAGCAGCCAAGAAGGACAGGGTAGCAATCAGCCCCAGCATTTT
NA	TRBV29-1	TRBD1	TRBJ2-7	CSGTTGYSEQYF	TGCAGCGGGACGACAGGGTATAGCGAGCAGTACTTC
NA	TRBV6-1	NA	TRBJ1-5	CASSEVQANQPQHF	TGTGCCAGCAGTGAAGTACAGGCCAATCAGCCCCAGCATTTT
NA	TRBV6-5	NA	TRBJ1-2	CASIHGGRGGGYTF	TGTGCCAGCATCCACGGGGGCAGGGGAGGTGGCTACACCTTC
NA	TRBV9	TRBD2	TRBJ2-3	CASSVGRLASTDTQYF	TGTGCCAGCAGCGTCGGTAGACTAGCATCGACAGATACGCAGTATTTT
NA	TRBV12-3/TRBV12-4	NA	TRBJ2-1	CASSLSGANREFF	TGTGCCAGCAGTTTGTCGGGGGCGAATCGCGAGTTCTTC
NA	TRBV5-1	NA	TRBJ1-4	CASSGAATNEKLFF	TGCGCCAGCAGCGGGGCGGCAACTAATGAAAAACTGTTTTTT
NA	TRBV30	NA	TRBJ2-5	CAWSVYGGGRVGQEAQYF	TGTGCCTGGAGTGTATACGGCGGGGGCCGCGTCGGACAAGAGGCCCAGTACTTC
NA	TRBV7-9	NA	TRBJ2-2	CASTERSETGELFF	TGTGCCAGCACCGAAAGGAGTGAAACCGGGGAGCTGTTTTTT
NA	TRBV5-4	NA	TRBJ1-1	CASSLDLGENTEAFF	TGTGCCAGCAGCTTGGATTTGGGGGAGAACACTGAAGCTTTCTTT
NA	TRBV6-1	NA	TRBJ1-3	CASSEARGAQNTIYF	TGTGCCAGCAGTGAAGCGCGAGGGGCACAAAACACCATATATTTT
NA	TRBV10-3	NA	TRBJ2-7	CAIGTTSYEQYF	TGTGCCATCGGAACTACCTCCTACGAGCAGTACTTC
NA	TRBV5-1	NA	TRBJ2-3	CASSLEGTDNAQYF	TGCGCCAGCAGCTTGGAGGGGACTGACAATGCGCAGTATTTT
NA	TRBV3-1/TRBV3-2	NA	TRBJ1-4	CASSQGQVEKLFF	TGTGCCAGCAGCCAAGGACAGGTTGAAAAACTGTTTTTT
few	TRBV5-1	TRBD1	TRBJ1-1	CASSFSLTGGLAEAFF	TGCGCCAGCAGCTTCTCACTGACAGGGGGCCTGGCTGAAGCTTTCTTT
NA	TRBV3-1/TRBV3-2	NA	TRBJ2-7	CASSQDRYEQYF	TGTGCCAGCAGCCAAGACCGATACGAGCAGTACTTC
NA	TRBV6-6	NA	TRBJ1-4	CASSTTGNLHEKLFF	TGTGCCAGCAGTACCACAGGGAACTTACATGAAAAACTGTTTTTT
NA	TRBV30	TRBD1	TRBJ1-4	CAWSTPRQGANEKLFF	TGTGCCTGGAGTACCCCCCGACAGGGCGCTAATGAAAAACTGTTTTTT
once	TRBV19	NA	TRBJ1-4	CASSTGAEKLFF	TGTGCCAGTAGTACAGGCGCTGAAAAACTGTTTTTT
NA	TRBV30	NA	TRBJ1-2	CAWSGGSGYTF	TGTGCCTGGAGTGGGGGGAGCGGCTACACCTTC
NA	TRBV7-8	TRBD1	TRBJ2-7	CASSLWTGVGYEQYF	TGTGCCAGCAGCTTATGGACAGGGGTGGGATACGAGCAGTACTTC
NA	TRBV5-6	TRBD1	TRBJ1-2	CASRGTGVDIYGYTF	TGTGCCAGCAGGGGGACAGGGGTTGATATCTATGGCTACACCTTC
NA	TRBV7-8	NA	TRBJ2-1	CASSSLGVFWNEQFF	TGTGCCAGCAGCTCCCTCGGTGTCTTTTGGAATGAGCAGTTCTTC
NA	TRBV7-6	TRBD2	TRBJ2-3	CASSYSYAGGKDTQYF	TGTGCCAGCAGTTATTCGTACGCGGGGGGAAAAGATACGCAGTATTTT
NA	TRBV24-1	NA	TRBJ2-2	CATSEGGENTGELFF	TGTGCCACCAGTGAAGGCGGGGAAAACACCGGGGAGCTGTTTTTT
NA	TRBV18	NA	TRBJ1-3	CASSGQISGNTIYF	TGTGCCAGCTCTGGCCAAATCTCTGGAAACACCATATATTTT
once	TRBV30	NA	TRBJ1-3	CAWSVGRTSSGNTIYF	TGTGCCTGGAGTGTGGGCAGGACGAGCTCTGGAAACACCATATATTTT
once	TRBV7-9	NA	TRBJ2-6	CASRDLQAPSGANVLTF	TGTGCCAGCAGGGATCTACAGGCGCCATCTGGGGCCAACGTCCTGACTTTC
NA	TRBV19	TRBD1	TRBJ1-1	CASSPRDRGSEAFF	TGTGCCAGTAGCCCCCGCGACAGGGGATCAGAAGCTTTCTTT
NA	TRBV4-3	NA	TRBJ2-7	CASSAREQASYEQYF	TGCGCCAGCAGCGCCCGGGAACAGGCTTCCTACGAGCAGTACTTC
NA	TRBV15	NA	TRBJ1-1	CATRSTGYTEAFF	TGTGCCACCAGATCTACCGGCTACACTGAAGCTTTCTTT
NA	TRBV19	TRBD2	TRBJ2-4	CASSPYGGGAKNIQYF	TGTGCCAGTAGCCCATACGGGGGAGGGGCCAAAAACATTCAGTACTTC
few	TRBV9	TRBD2	TRBJ2-2	CASSVALAGGPGELFF	TGTGCCAGCAGCGTAGCTCTAGCGGGGGGACCCGGGGAGCTGTTTTTT
NA	TRBV2	NA	TRBJ1-2	CASDFSGESQDYGYTF	TGTGCCAGCGACTTCAGCGGGGAATCCCAAGACTATGGCTACACCTTC
once	TRBV5-1	TRBD1	TRBJ2-1	CASSSARGPSYNEQFF	TGCGCCAGCAGCTCCGCCAGGGGGCCCTCCTACAATGAGCAGTTCTTC
NA	TRBV18	NA	TRBJ2-3	CASSPLTGTQYF	TGTGCCAGCTCACCGCTCACTGGTACGCAGTATTTT
NA	TRBV5-1	NA	TRBJ1-4	CASCYGTDDEKLFF	TGCGCCAGCTGTTACGGGACGGACGATGAAAAACTGTTTTTT
NA	TRBV11-2	TRBD1	TRBJ1-4	CASSPGTGDEKLFF	TGTGCCAGCAGCCCTGGGACAGGGGATGAAAAACTGTTTTTT
NA	TRBV5-6	NA	TRBJ1-2	CASSRQENYGYTF	TGTGCCAGCAGCCGACAGGAGAACTATGGCTACACCTTC
NA	TRBV28	TRBD1	TRBJ2-5	CASRSTTGAETQYF	TGTGCCAGCAGGTCAACGACAGGGGCCGAGACCCAGTACTTC
NA	TRBV7-2	NA	TRBJ2-5	CASFPWSGHQETQYF	TGTGCCAGTTTCCCCTGGAGCGGACACCAAGAGACCCAGTACTTC
NA	TRBV3-1/TRBV3-2	TRBD1	TRBJ1-6	CASTVTGGNSPLHF	TGTGCCAGCACCGTGACAGGGGGCAATTCACCCCTCCACTTT
NA	TRBV7-9	TRBD1	TRBJ1-4	CASSKDRGEKLFF	TGTGCCAGCAGCAAGGACAGGGGGGAAAAACTGTTTTTT
NA	TRBV2	NA	TRBJ1-6	CASSDLKGNSPLHF	TGTGCCAGCAGTGACCTCAAGGGTAATTCACCCCTCCACTTT
few	TRBV4-2	NA	TRBJ1-4	CASSQGPATNEKLFF	TGTGCCAGCAGCCAAGGGCCAGCAACTAATGAAAAACTGTTTTTT